This entry lists 21 T cell receptor beta chains sequenced from one sample in a study of T cell responses to AZD1222 COVID-19 vaccine. Clones were sequenced by immunoSEQ multiplex PCR, and TCRdb holds only the in-frame ones, with some missing. The data show roughly 56,000 clones, with roughly four fifths seen just once and over 20% held by the top ten. The specimen comprised peripheral blood, sampled 28 days after the second AZD1222 dose. The source is an adult who received the AZD1222 COVID-19 vaccine.

The chain combines TRBV5-4 with TRBJ2-2; D ambiguous. The V end was cut by 0 bases, the J end by 9 bases, with 12 bases between. This CDR3 contains 14 residues. Germline CDR1 is SGHNT and CDR2 is YYREEE (reference sequence). In nucleotides, the CDR3 is TGTGCCAGCAGCTTGGACCAGGCCTCTAGGGAGCTGTTTTTT. This gives the protein CASSLDQASRELFF.

This chain joins TRBV5-6 and TRBJ2-2; D call uncertain. Deletions cut 0 bases from V and 3 bases from J, with 0 bases between. Germline V lookup: CDR1 SGHDT, CDR2 YYEEEE. The length of the CDR3 is 12 residues. CDR3 protein: CASSLDTGELFF. CDR3 bases: TGTGCCAGCAGCTTGGACACCGGGGAGCTGTTTTTT.

This chain links TRBV6-2 or TRBV6-3 with TRBJ1-4; a weak D match, TRBD1 (5 bases). This CDR3 has 14 residues. Germline V gene data show CDR1 as MNHEY and CDR2 as SVGEGT. V lost 5 bases to trimming and J lost 7 bases, with 14 bases between them. The chain's CDR3 is CASSSGGAGEKLFF. The CDR3 region has the DNA TGTGCCAGCAGTAGCGGAGGGGCAGGTGAAAAACTGTTTTTT.

The chain uses TRBV29-1 and TRBJ2-1, with a possible D match to TRBD2 (5 bases). CDR3 length: 13 amino acids. V was shortened by 5 bases and J by 1 base, with 9 bases between the two germline ends. CDR1 is SQVTM, CDR2 ANQGSEA, per germline. CDR3 in DNA: TGCAGCGTTCTAGCAGGATCCTACAATGAGCAGTTCTTC. Protein product: CSVLAGSYNEQFF.

The chain joins TRBV28 to TRBJ1-4; no definite D call. Germline lookup yields CDR1 MDHEN and CDR2 SYDVKM. The CDR3 covers 14 residues. The germline V and J ends were trimmed by 5 bases and 5 bases, with 12 bases remaining between them. This CDR3 reads CASSQFPLNEKLFF. For the CDR3, the DNA is TGTGCCAGCAGTCAATTCCCGTTGAATGAAAAACTGTTTTTT.

The chain combines TRBV28 with TRBJ1-3, with D tentatively TRBD1 (6 bases). CDR1 and CDR2 (germline): MDHEN, SYDVKM. The ends were cut back, 4 bases at V and 3 bases at J, with 16 bases in the middle. CDR3 size: 16 residues. This CDR3 is CASSSSRQAFGNTIYF. CDR3 nucleotides: TGTGCCAGCAGTTCCTCGAGACAGGCATTTGGAAACACCATATATTTT.

The V gene is TRBV27, the J gene TRBJ2-5; TRBD1 might be the D (6 bases). The V gene's germline CDR1 is MNHEY and CDR2 SMNVEV (reference sequence). CDR3 size: 14 residues. The V end lost 6 bases, the J end lost 1 base, and 12 bases lay between the germline ends. In DNA, the CDR3 is TGTGCCAGCAGGGTACAGGGATTCCAAGAGACCCAGTACTTC. Translating it yields CASRVQGFQETQYF.

The chain is built from TRBV19 and TRBJ2-3; 13 nucleotides line up with TRBD2. The CDR3 consists of 15 residues. The germline CDR1 and CDR2 sequences are LNHDA and SQIVND (reference sequence). Losses at the gene ends were 6 bases for V and 4 bases for J; bases not matched to a gene: 4. The CDR3 spells CASRRTSGSADTQYF. The CDR3 nucleotides read TGTGCCAGTAGGCGGACTAGCGGGAGCGCAGATACGCAGTATTTT.

The V call is TRBV28, the J call TRBJ1-2; 8 positions match TRBD1. Germline values: CDR1 MDHEN, CDR2 SYDVKM. The CDR3 has 15 residues. J gave up 4 bases and V 2 bases, and 6 bases lay outside the gene matches. This CDR3 reads CASSLEAGGSYGYTF. In DNA, the CDR3 is TGTGCCAGCAGTTTAGAGGCAGGGGGCAGCTATGGCTACACCTTC.

V and J are TRBV5-1 and TRBJ2-7; 12 bases map to TRBD1. After removal of 2 bases from V and 7 bases from J, the junction contained 7 bases not matched to a gene. The CDR3 runs 15 residues. Germline loops: CDR1 SGHRS, CDR2 YFSETQ. The CDR3 spells CASSFGTGGAREQYF. The CDR3 coding sequence is TGCGCCAGCAGCTTTGGGACAGGGGGCGCGAGGGAGCAGTACTTC.

The chain couples TRBV18 to TRBJ2-1, with no clear D. In germline, CDR1 is KGHSH, CDR2 LQKENI. The CDR3 totals 14 residues. Deletions cut 3 bases from V and 6 bases from J, with 12 bases between. Written as DNA, the CDR3 is TGTGCCAGCTCACCGGGCGGATATCCCAATGAGCAGTTCTTC. Protein product: CASSPGGYPNEQFF.

This clone was detected only a few times. This chain uses TRBV28 with TRBJ1-4; D is possibly TRBD1 (6 bases). Trimming stripped 4 bases from V and 8 bases from J, with 17 bases between. CDR3 length equals 15 residues. Germline V CDR1 and CDR2: MDHEN, SYDVKM. The chain's CDR3 is CASSSNDRSGEKLFF. The CDR3 bases are TGTGCCAGCAGTTCGAACGACAGGTCTGGGGAAAAACTGTTTTTT.

The rearrangement links TRBV6-4 to TRBJ2-1; the D is unclear. This CDR3 spans 13 amino acids. Germline lookup yields CDR1 MRHNA and CDR2 SNTAGT. With 4 bases removed from V and 7 bases from J, the gap between germline ends came to 11 bases. CDR3 residues: CASSVRSSNEQFF. Here the CDR3 DNA reads TGTGCCAGCAGTGTTCGATCCTCTAATGAGCAGTTCTTC.

V gene TRBV7-9 combines with J gene TRBJ2-6, with D possibly called TRBD1 or TRBD2 (5 bases each). Germline loops: CDR1 SEHNR, CDR2 FQNEAQ (reference sequence). The ends were cut back, 3 bases at V and 13 bases at J, with 16 bases in the middle. The CDR3 covers 14 residues. CDR3 sequence (DNA): TGTGCCAGCAGCTTGGGGGACCTATTTATGGTCCTGACTTTC. Translated, it gives CASSLGDLFMVLTF. The entire variable domain, with the rest obtained from reference TRBV7-9 and TRBJ2-6, is as follows: DTGVSQNPRHKITKRGQNVTFRCDPISEHNRLYWYRQTLGQGPEFLTYFQNEAQLEKSRLLSDRFSAERPKGSFSTLEIQRTEQGDSAMYLCASSLGDLFMVLTFGAGSRLTVL.

In this sample, this clone turned up once. The rearrangement links TRBV19 to TRBJ2-7; TRBD1 matches 9 bases. Germline loops: CDR1 LNHDA, CDR2 SQIVND (reference sequence). J gave up 7 bases and V 5 bases, and 12 bases lay outside the gene matches. The CDR3 is 15 amino acids. The CDR3 coding sequence is TGTGCCAGTAGTCCCCCTGGGAGGACAGGGGTTGAGCAGTACTTC. It specifies CASSPPGRTGVEQYF. The whole variable domain, filled in from reference TRBV19 and TRBJ2-7, reads DGGITQSPKYLFRKEGQNVTLSCEQNLNHDAMYWYRQDPGQGLRLIYYSQIVNDFQKGDIAEGYSVSREKKESFPLTVTSAQKNPTAFYLCASSPPGRTGVEQYFGPGTRLTVT.

The rearrangement uses TRBV13 and TRBJ2-7; D may be TRBD2 (5 bases). Trimming removed 6 bases at V and 0 bases at J, with 9 bases between. The length of the CDR3 is 13 residues. Germline V gene sequence: CDR1 PRHDT, CDR2 FYEKMQ (reference sequence). The CDR3 protein is CASSEGLSYEQYF. DNA of the CDR3: TGTGCCAGCAGTGAGGGCCTCTCCTACGAGCAGTACTTC.

The chain carries TRBV29-1 and TRBJ1-1; no definite D call. Deletions cut 4 bases from V and 1 base from J, with 13 bases between. The CDR3 extends over 14 amino acids. Germline V CDR1 and CDR2: SQVTM, ANQGSEA. In DNA form, the CDR3 reads TGCAGCGTTGCCCCGGGTTCTGGGAACACTGAAGCTTTCTTT. The encoded protein is CSVAPGSGNTEAFF.

In DNA, the CDR3 is TGTGCCAGCAGCTTAAGGGGAACTAGCGCAGATACGCAGTATTTT. It specifies CASSLRGTSADTQYF. The chain is built from TRBV7-2 and TRBJ2-3, with TRBD2 matching over 7 bases. From germline, CDR1 is SGHTA and CDR2 FQGNSA. The CDR3 sequence is 15 residues long. The trim removed 2 bases at V and 4 bases at J, leaving 6 bases unmatched.

This rearrangement joins TRBV7-2 to TRBJ1-5, with no clear D. V lost 1 base and J 2 bases, leaving 9 bases between the germline ends. Germline lookup yields CDR1 SGHTA and CDR2 FQGNSA. The CDR3 is 15 amino acids. The DNA of the CDR3 is TGTGCCAGCAGCTTAGGCCATTTGGGCAATCAGCCCCAGCATTTT. As protein: CASSLGHLGNQPQHF.

CDR3 protein: CSVPGQRVVTQYF. The CDR3 bases are TGCAGCGTCCCGGGACAAAGGGTGGTGACCCAGTACTTC. The chain employs TRBV29-1 and TRBJ2-5, with D maybe TRBD1 (6 bases). V gave up 6 bases and J gave up 7 bases, with 18 bases separating them. From germline, CDR1 is SQVTM and CDR2 ANQGSEA. The CDR3 loop spans 13 amino acids.

This rearrangement joins TRBV12-3 or TRBV12-4 to TRBJ1-5; the D is unclear. Trimming removed 8 bases from V and 6 bases from J, with 14 bases in between. The CDR3 runs to 13 residues. The CDR3, as DNA: TGTGCCAGCGGCCGGTTAACGTCTCAGCCCCAGCATTTT. Protein: CASGRLTSQPQHF.